This entry is about one TCR beta chain. Sequenced by immunoSEQ multiplex PCR; TCRdb stores in-frame clones only, minus some. The table has 99,000 or so clones, just under 95% seen once. The sample originates from a study of OX40 agonist ivuxolimab in advanced cancers. Overall study: Dose-escalation subjects each had hepatocellular carcinoma, melanoma, renal cell or head and neck cancer.

Per the germline V gene, CDR1 is SEHNR and CDR2 is FQNEAQ (reference sequence). V lost 5 bases to trimming and J lost 6 bases; unmatched junction nucleotides: 2. This CDR3 comprises 13 residues. V usage is TRBV7-9 and J usage is TRBJ2-3; 10 bases map to TRBD2. The sequence was obtained from an adult with an advanced solid tumor such as melanoma, head and neck, liver or kidney cancer. Here the sequenced sample was CD4+ or CD8+ T cells sorted from blood, taken in a trial of the OX40 agonist ivuxolimab. Here the CDR3 reads CASSPSGSDTQYF. The CDR3 DNA is TGTGCCAGCAGCCCTAGCGGGAGCGATACGCAGTATTTT.